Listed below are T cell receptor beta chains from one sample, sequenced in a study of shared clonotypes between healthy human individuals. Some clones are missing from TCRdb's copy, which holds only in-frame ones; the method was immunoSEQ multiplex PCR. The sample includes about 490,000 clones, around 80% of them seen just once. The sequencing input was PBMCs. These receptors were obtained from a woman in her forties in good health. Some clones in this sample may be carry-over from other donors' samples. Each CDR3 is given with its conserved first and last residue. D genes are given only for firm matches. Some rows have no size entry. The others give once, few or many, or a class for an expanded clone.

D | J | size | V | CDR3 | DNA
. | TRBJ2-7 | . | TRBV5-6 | CASSLWDTPYEQYF | TGTGCCAGCAGCTTGTGGGACACACCATACGAGCAGTACTTC
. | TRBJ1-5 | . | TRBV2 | CASSEQGGGRNQPQHF | TGTGCCAGCAGTGAACAAGGAGGGGGACGCAATCAGCCCCAGCATTTT
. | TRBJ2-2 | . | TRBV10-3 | CAISRLPNGGTGELFF | TGTGCCATCAGCAGACTGCCTAATGGAGGTACCGGGGAGCTGTTTTTT
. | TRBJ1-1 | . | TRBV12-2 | CASRLDRGRALNTEAFF | TGTGCAAGTCGCTTAGACAGGGGGAGAGCCTTGAACACTGAAGCTTTCTTT
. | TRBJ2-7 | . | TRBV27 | CASSFEDGSYEQYF | TGTGCCAGCAGTTTCGAGGACGGATCCTACGAGCAGTACTTC
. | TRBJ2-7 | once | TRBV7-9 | CASSLNPSGLEQYF | TGTGCCAGCAGCTTAAATCCCTCCGGGCTTGAGCAGTACTTC
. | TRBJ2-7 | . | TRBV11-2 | CASSFVVSGDEQYF | TGTGCCAGCAGCTTTGTTGTCTCGGGAGACGAGCAGTACTTC
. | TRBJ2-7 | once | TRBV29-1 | CSVVVGGGEQYF | TGCAGCGTTGTGGTCGGAGGGGGCGAGCAGTACTTC
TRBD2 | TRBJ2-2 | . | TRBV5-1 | CASGKAGGPGELFF | TGCGCCAGCGGTAAAGCGGGAGGGCCCGGGGAGCTGTTTTTT
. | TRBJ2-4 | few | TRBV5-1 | CASSLAAASVNIQYF | TGCGCCAGCAGCTTGGCCGCGGCGTCGGTGAACATTCAGTACTTC
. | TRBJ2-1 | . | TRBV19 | CASSKGLYNEQFF | TGTGCCAGTAGTAAGGGACTCTACAATGAGCAGTTCTTC
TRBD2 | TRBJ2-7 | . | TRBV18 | CASSLSPGTSGNYEQYF | TGTGCCAGCTCACTAAGTCCCGGGACTAGCGGTAACTACGAGCAGTACTTC
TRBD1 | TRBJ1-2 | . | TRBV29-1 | CSVELLQGAGGYTF | TGCAGCGTTGAACTTTTACAGGGGGCAGGTGGCTACACCTTC
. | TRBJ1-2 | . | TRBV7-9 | CASRPGVTARGYTF | TGTGCCAGCAGGCCCGGGGTTACAGCTAGGGGCTACACCTTC
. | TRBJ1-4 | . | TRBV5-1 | CASSTTGSANEKLFF | TGCGCCAGCAGCACGACGGGATCAGCTAATGAAAAACTGTTTTTT
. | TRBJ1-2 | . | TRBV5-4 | CASSFNGAGHTF | TGTGCCAGCAGCTTTAACGGGGCAGGACACACCTTC
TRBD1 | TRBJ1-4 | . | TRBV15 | CATSTGTENEKLFF | TGTGCCACCAGCACCGGGACAGAAAATGAAAAACTGTTTTTT
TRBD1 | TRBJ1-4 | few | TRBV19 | CASSIPDRTHARGEKLFF | TGTGCCAGTAGTATCCCGGACAGGACGCACGCGAGAGGTGAAAAACTGTTTTTT
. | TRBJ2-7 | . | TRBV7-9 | CASSLDLVPYEQYF | TGTGCCAGCAGCTTAGATCTGGTGCCCTACGAGCAGTACTTC
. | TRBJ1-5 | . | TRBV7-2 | CASSLSLAGQPQHF | TGTGCCAGCAGCTTATCCCTCGCAGGTCAGCCCCAGCATTTT
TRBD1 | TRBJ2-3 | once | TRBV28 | CASSRDRGLDTQYF | TGTGCCAGCAGTAGGGACAGGGGGCTAGATACGCAGTATTTT
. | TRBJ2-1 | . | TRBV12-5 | CASGLVRGNEQFF | TGTGCTAGTGGTTTGGTAAGGGGCAATGAGCAGTTCTTC
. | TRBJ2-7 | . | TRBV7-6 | CASSPLGLGPAASYEQYF | TGTGCCAGCAGCCCCCTGGGTTTAGGGCCTGCCGCATCCTACGAGCAGTACTTC
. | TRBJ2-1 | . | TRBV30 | CAWSARGEQFF | TGTGCCTGGAGTGCCCGTGGTGAGCAGTTCTTC
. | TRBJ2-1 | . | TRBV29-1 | CSVEDNAFSYNEQFF | TGCAGCGTTGAAGATAACGCTTTCTCCTACAATGAGCAGTTCTTC
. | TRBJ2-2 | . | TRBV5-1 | CASSFDGQNTGELFF | TGCGCCAGCAGCTTCGACGGACAAAACACCGGGGAGCTGTTTTTT